This T cell receptor beta chain is from a study of regulatory T cells in long-lasting Graves disease. General study results and limits: Results may be inaccurate due to the small sample size. When disease was persistent, TRBV28, TRBJ1-2 and TRBJ2-5 were the favored segments. Persistent Graves' patients showed a TCR diversity that was lower than that of newly diagnosed ones. Persistent patients shared more public clonotypes (2,741) than newly diagnosed patients (about 1,000).

The V gene lost 3 bases and the J gene lost 8 bases, with 16 bases spanning the gap. The V gene's germline CDR1 is SQVTM and CDR2 ANQGSEA. The CDR3 runs 14 residues. With regard to this clonotype: No antigen is known for it.

Time point defined: persistent/refractory GD, antithyroid drugs over 5 years with positive TRAb. TCR sequences were obtained from RNA taken from PBMCs. Combining iRepertoire HTBI primers with Arm-PCR of CDR3 regions, the authors built TCR beta libraries. TCRdb recomputed calls from the multiplex PCR reads with MiXCR, one row per CDR3 protein. The table lists about 660,000 distinct CDR3 sequences, around 30% of them singletons. The receptor was derived from a female donor with Graves disease. This specimen consisted of peripheral blood mononuclear cells (PBMCs), obtained when the disease was refractory, from a patient treated with antithyroid drugs. This sequence joins TRBV29-1 and TRBJ1-4, with D unclear. The CDR3 DNA is TGCAGCGTTGACAGGATGGAGGATGGGGAAAAACTGTTTTTT. This encodes CSVDRMEDGEKLFF.